This T cell receptor (beta chain) was identified during a study of blood T cell repertoires in COVID-19. Whole-study context: The United States, Italy and Spain were the sources of the acute and convalescent COVID-19 samples. From T cells, B-cell-depleted T cells, or PBMCs came the material, which was cDNA or gDNA.

Original data processing: Cell counts per sample came from amplifying reference gene primers. Sequencing was performed with immunoSEQ multiplex PCR; in TCRdb, only in-frame clones are kept and a portion is missing. The DNA was the basis for D and trimming; V, J and clone size are from that table. The repertoire holds more than 85,000 clones, with around 76% as singletons. Trimming shortened V by 6 bases and J by 0 bases, and 14 bases separated the two germline ends. The CDR3 is 15 amino acids. CDR1 SGHRS and CDR2 YFSETQ come from the germline V gene. The sequence was collected from a man older than 75 with acute or convalescent COVID-19. The chain combines TRBV5-1 with TRBJ2-3; D perhaps matches TRBD2 (6 bases). The sample consisted of peripheral blood. Written as DNA, the CDR3 is TGCGCCAGCACCCATAGCGGACCTAGCACAGATACGCAGTATTTT. Its translation: CASTHSGPSTDTQYF. The variable domain in full, with the rest retrieved from reference TRBV5-1 and TRBJ2-3, is KAGVTQTPRYLIKTRGQQVTLSCSPISGHRSVSWYQQTPGQGLQFLFEYFSETQRNKGNFPGRFSGRQFSNSRSEMNVSTLELGDSALYLCASTHSGPSTDTQYFGPGTRLTVL.